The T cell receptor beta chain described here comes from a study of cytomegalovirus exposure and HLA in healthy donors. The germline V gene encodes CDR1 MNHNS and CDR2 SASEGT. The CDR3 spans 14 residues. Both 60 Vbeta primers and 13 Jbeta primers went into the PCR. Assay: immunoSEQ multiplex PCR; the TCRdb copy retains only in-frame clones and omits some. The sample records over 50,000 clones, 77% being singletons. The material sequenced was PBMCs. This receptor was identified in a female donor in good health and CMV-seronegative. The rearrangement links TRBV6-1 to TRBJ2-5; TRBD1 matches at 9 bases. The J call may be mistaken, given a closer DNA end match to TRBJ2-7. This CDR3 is CASMRQGVSYEQYF. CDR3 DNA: TGTGCCAGCATGAGACAGGGGGTTTCCTACGAGCAGTACTTC.